The present T cell receptor (beta chain) was sequenced within a study of T cells in Graves' hyperthyroidism and ophthalmopathy. The investigators amplified TCR beta CDR3 regions from RNA transcripts. Carried out on the TCR CDR3, a first-round RT-PCR used the HTBI primer set. TCRdb redid the calling of the multiplex PCR reads with MiXCR, one entry per CDR3 protein. There are roughly 550,000 distinct CDR3 sequences in the sample; roughly 16% occur only once, and 25% to 30% lies in the top ten. Germline trimming cut 3 bases from V and 2 bases from J; bases unmatched to any gene: 7. This CDR3 comprises 15 residues. Germline V lookup: CDR1 SGHAT, CDR2 FQNNGV. This clonotype turned up a few times.

The chain is built from TRBV11-2 and TRBJ2-7, with 7 bases lining up with TRBD2. This sequence originates from a woman aged 25 to 39 with Graves' ophthalmopathy. The sequenced sample was blood. The CDR3 DNA reads TGTGCCAGCAGCTTCGGCGGGAGTTCTACCTACGAGCAGTACTTC. The encoded protein is CASSFGGSSTYEQYF. The full variable domain, rest sourced from reference TRBV11-2 and TRBJ2-7, is EAGVAQSPRYKIIEKRQSVAFWCNPISGHATLYWYQQILGQGPKLLIQFQNNGVVDDSQLPKDRFSAERLKGVDSTLKIQPAKLEDSAVYLCASSFGGSSTYEQYFGPGTRLTVT.